This T cell receptor beta chain was sequenced in a study of T cell repertoires in cytomegalovirus infection. TCRdb reanalysed the reads using MiXCR and keeps one entry per CDR3 protein. Here the sample spans 130,000 or so distinct CDR3 sequences, 5% to 6.5% being singletons. Per the germline V gene, CDR1 is SGHRS and CDR2 is YFSETQ. This CDR3 has 16 amino acids. V was shortened by 0 bases and J by 0 bases, with 10 bases between the two germline ends. This clonotype has ten or more counts. The gene calls are TRBV5-1 and TRBJ2-1; the D gene is possibly TRBD1 (5 bases). The receptor's source is a human donor in good health (CMV status not recorded). Some clones in this sample may be carry-over from other donors' samples. Specimen: PBMCs. CDR3 in amino acids: CASSLGTLSSYNEQFF. The CDR3 DNA is TGCGCCAGCAGCTTGGGGACACTTAGCTCCTACAATGAGCAGTTCTTC.